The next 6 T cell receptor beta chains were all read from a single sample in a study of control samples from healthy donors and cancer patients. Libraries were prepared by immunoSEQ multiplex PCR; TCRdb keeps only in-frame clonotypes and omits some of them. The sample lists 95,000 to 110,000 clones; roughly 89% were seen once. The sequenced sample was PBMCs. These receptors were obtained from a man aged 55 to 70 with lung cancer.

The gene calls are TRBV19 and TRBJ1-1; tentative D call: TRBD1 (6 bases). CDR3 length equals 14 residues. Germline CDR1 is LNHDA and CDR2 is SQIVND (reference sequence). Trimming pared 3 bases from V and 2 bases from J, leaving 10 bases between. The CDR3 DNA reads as TGTGCCAGTAGTATTGAGGGGACAAACACTGAAGCTTTCTTT. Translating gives CASSIEGTNTEAFF. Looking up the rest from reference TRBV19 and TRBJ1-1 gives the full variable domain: DGGITQSPKYLFRKEGQNVTLSCEQNLNHDAMYWYRQDPGQGLRLIYYSQIVNDFQKGDIAEGYSVSREKKESFPLTVTSAQKNPTAFYLCASSIEGTNTEAFFGQGTRLTVV.

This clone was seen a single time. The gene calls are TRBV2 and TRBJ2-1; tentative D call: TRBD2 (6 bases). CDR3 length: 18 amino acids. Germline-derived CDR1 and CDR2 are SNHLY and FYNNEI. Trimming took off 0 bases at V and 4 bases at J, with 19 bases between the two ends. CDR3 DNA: TGTGCCAGCAGTGAAGCTCGTAGCGGAAAAAGGAGATACAATGAGCAGTTCTTC. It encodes CASSEARSGKRRYNEQFF.

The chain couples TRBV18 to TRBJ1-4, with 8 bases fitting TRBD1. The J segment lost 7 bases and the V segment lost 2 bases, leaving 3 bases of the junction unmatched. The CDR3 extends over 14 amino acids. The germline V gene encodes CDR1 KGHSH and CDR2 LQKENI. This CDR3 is CASSPGQGPEKLFF. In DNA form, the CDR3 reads TGTGCCAGCTCACCAGGACAGGGACCTGAAAAACTGTTTTTT.

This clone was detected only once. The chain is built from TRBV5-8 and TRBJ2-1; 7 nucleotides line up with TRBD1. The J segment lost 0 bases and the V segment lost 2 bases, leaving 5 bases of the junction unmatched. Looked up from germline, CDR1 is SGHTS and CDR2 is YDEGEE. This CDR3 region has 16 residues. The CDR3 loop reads CASSLETGSSYNEQFF. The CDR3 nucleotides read TGTGCCAGCAGCTTAGAGACAGGGAGCTCCTACAATGAGCAGTTCTTC.

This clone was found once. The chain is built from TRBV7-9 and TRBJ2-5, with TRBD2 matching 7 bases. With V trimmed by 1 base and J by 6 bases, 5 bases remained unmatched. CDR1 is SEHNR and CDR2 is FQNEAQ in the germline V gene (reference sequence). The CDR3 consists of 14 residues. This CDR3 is CASSLGGGRKTQYF. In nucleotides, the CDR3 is TGTGCCAGCAGCTTAGGGGGAGGGAGGAAGACCCAGTACTTC.

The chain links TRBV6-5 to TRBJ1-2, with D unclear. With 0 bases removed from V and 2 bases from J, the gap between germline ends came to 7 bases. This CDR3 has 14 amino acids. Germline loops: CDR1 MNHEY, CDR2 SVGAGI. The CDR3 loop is CASSYSGSNYGYTF. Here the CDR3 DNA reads TGTGCCAGCAGTTACTCAGGCTCCAACTATGGCTACACCTTC.